These 19 T cell receptor beta chains were sequenced from one sample in a study of T cell clonality in common variable immunodeficiency. Findings and limits, study-wide: Fewer deletions and N-nucleotide insertions were reportedly seen in common variable immunodeficiency TCR beta sequences.

No antigen is known for these receptors. Using immunoSEQ multiplex PCR, the repertoire was profiled, and TCRdb retains in-frame clones only, with some absent. The sample shows several thousand clones, none of them appearing just once. Sequenced: peripheral blood mononuclear cells. These receptors were taken from a human donor with common variable immunodeficiency.

This clone was observed at least ten times. Coverage ceases 3 residues before the CDR3 finishes, and the germline J gene fills in the end. J is TRBJ2-3 and V is TRBV7-2; no reliable D call. V lost 1 base and J 6 bases, leaving 14 bases between the germline ends. CDR1 and CDR2 from the germline V gene are SGHTA and FQGNSA. This CDR3 contains 15 residues. This chain's CDR3 is CASSLVSLGSDTQYF. The sequenced CDR3 bases are TGTGCCAGCAGCTTAGTTAGCCTCGGGTCCGATACG.

This clone was seen repeatedly, ten times or more. The CDR3 end lies 3 residues beyond the end of the read and is filled in from the germline J gene. The chain is built from TRBV12-3 or TRBV12-4 and TRBJ2-4, with 9 bases matching TRBD1. V lost 5 bases to trimming and J lost 7 bases; unmatched junction nucleotides: 3. The CDR3 totals 13 residues. The CDR3 DNA, read in part, is TGTGCCAGCAGTCGGACAGGGGTTAACATT. This translates into CASSRTGVNI. In full, the CDR3 is CASSRTGVNIQYF.

This clone was seen repeatedly, ten times or more. The read stops 3 residues short of the end of the CDR3; the missing end is completed from the germline J gene. The chain carries TRBV14 and TRBJ2-1, with 9 nucleotides matching TRBD1. The V gene end was trimmed by 3 bases and the J gene end by 7 bases; junction bases not matched to a gene: 13. The CDR3 spans 17 residues. The V gene's germline CDR1 is SGHDN and CDR2 FVKESK. Partial CDR3 DNA: TGTGCCAGCAGCCATTTCTCAGGGACAGGGATAGAGAATGAG. It codes for CASSHFSGTGIENE. The whole CDR3 protein reads CASSHFSGTGIENEQFF. The complete variable domain, with remaining parts taken from reference TRBV14 and TRBJ2-1, reads EAGVTQFPSHSVIEKGQTVTLRCDPISGHDNLYWYRRVMGKEIKFLLHFVKESKQDESGMPNNRFLAERTGGTYSTLKVQPAELEDSGVYFCASSHFSGTGIENEQFFGPGTRLTVL.

This clone is classed as medium-sized. The read terminates 3 residues ahead of where the CDR3 ends, so the germline J gene completes it. The chain is built from TRBV5-1 and TRBJ1-1; 7 positions agree with TRBD1. The length of the CDR3 is 15 residues. The germline gives CDR1 SGHRS, CDR2 YFSETQ. Trimming cost V 0 bases and J 5 bases; bases outside gene matches: 7. The DNA read from the CDR3 is TGCGCCAGCAGCTTGGCGGGCAGGGGGGTTACTGAA. Its protein is CASSLAGRGVTE. The CDR3 as a whole reads CASSLAGRGVTEAFF.

This clone was detected many times. The read ends 3 residues before the CDR3 terminus; that terminus is restored from the germline J gene. The V and J genes are TRBV5-1 and TRBJ1-4; D perhaps matches TRBD1 (6 bases). Germline-derived CDR1 and CDR2 are SGHRS and YFSETQ. V was shortened by 4 bases and J by 0 bases, with 10 bases between the two germline ends. The CDR3 is 15 residues long. CDR3 DNA (partial): TGCGCCAGCAGCAGGGACACATCAACTAATGAAAAA. This codes for CASSRDTSTNEK. The full CDR3 sequence reads CASSRDTSTNEKLFF.

This clone was seen repeatedly, ten times or more. From the germline J gene comes the end of the CDR3, since the read stops 3 residues before it. The J gene is TRBJ2-5, the V gene TRBV10-3; the match to TRBD2 covers 7 bases. Trimming removed 6 bases from V and 5 bases from J; junction bases left unmatched: 6. The germline CDR1 and CDR2 sequences are ENHRY and SYGVKD. The CDR3 has 13 amino acids. CDR3 DNA, as far as it was read: TGTGCCATCAGGCCGGGACTACTGGAGACC. Translating it yields CAIRPGLLET. The full CDR3 is CAIRPGLLETQYF.

With respect to this clone: The sequence runs out 3 residues before the end of the CDR3; the remainder is reconstructed from the germline J gene. The V and J genes are TRBV7-9 and TRBJ2-3; D remains unclear. The CDR3 sequence is 14 residues long. Germline lookup yields CDR1 SEHNR and CDR2 FQNEAQ (reference sequence). V dropped 8 bases and J dropped 3 bases, with 15 bases sitting between them. CDR3: CASSPVNPTDTQYF. The part of the CDR3 DNA that was read is TGTGCCAGCTCCCCGGTCAATCCTACAGATACG.

This clone has at least ten counts. The read halts 3 residues ahead of the CDR3 end, with the missing end drawn from the germline J gene. The rearrangement uses TRBV28 and TRBJ1-5, with TRBD1 as a possible D gene (6 bases). Germline CDR1 and CDR2: MDHEN and SYDVKM. Trimming took off 6 bases at V and 6 bases at J, with 21 bases between the two ends. CDR3 size: 16 residues. The covered CDR3 bases are TGTGCCAGCAGCTTTTACCAGACCGGCAGGGGTCAGCCC. Translation: CASSFYQTGRGQP. The full CDR3 reads CASSFYQTGRGQPQHF. Full variable domain (remainder filled in from reference TRBV28 and TRBJ1-5): DVKVTQSSRYLVKRTGEKVFLECVQDMDHENMFWYRQDPGLGLRLIYFSYDVKMKEKGDIPEGYSVSREKKERFSLILESASTNQTSMYLCASSFYQTGRGQPQHFGDGTRLSIL.

This clone was seen many times. The DNA ends 3 residues before the CDR3 does, and the rest of the CDR3 is filled in from the germline J gene. The chain uses TRBV2 and TRBJ1-5; 9 nucleotides agree with TRBD1. The CDR3 loop spans 14 amino acids. With V trimmed by 6 bases and J by 2 bases, 2 bases remained unmatched. Germline assignment: CDR1 SNHLY and CDR2 FYNNEI. The CDR3 DNA, read in part, is TGTGCCAGCAGGGGGGACAGGGGCAATCAGCCC. Residues: CASRGDRGNQP. The full-length CDR3 reads as CASRGDRGNQPQHF.

This clone occurred many times. The read terminates 3 residues before the CDR3 end, so the remaining end is supplied by the germline J gene. This rearrangement joins TRBV6-1 to TRBJ1-5; the D gene is possibly TRBD1 (5 bases). V was trimmed by 4 bases and J by 5 bases, leaving 12 bases between them. The CDR3 is 14 amino acids. Germline V gene data show CDR1 as MNHNS and CDR2 as SASEGT. The CDR3 here is CASSVRRGDQPQHF. Incomplete CDR3 DNA: TGTGCCAGCAGTGTCCGGCGGGGGGATCAGCCC.

This clone has ten or more counts. The read ends 3 residues before the CDR3 terminus; that terminus is restored from the germline J gene. The V call is TRBV15, the J call TRBJ1-2; TRBD1 might be the D (5 bases). The CDR3 sequence is 14 residues long. Germline CDR1 LNHNV, CDR2 YYDKDF (reference sequence). The CDR3 DNA, read in part, is TGTGCCACCAGCAGGACCGGGACTCCTGCGGGC. It yields the protein CATSRTGTPAG. The whole CDR3 sequence is CATSRTGTPAGYTF.

There are a few counts of this clone. The observed sequence ends 3 residues before the CDR3 terminus, with the missing tail filled in from the germline J gene. J is TRBJ2-3 and V is TRBV7-6; D is possibly TRBD2 (6 bases). Germline values: CDR1 SGHVS, CDR2 FNYEAQ. Trimming shortened V by 3 bases and J by 0 bases, and 16 bases separated the two germline ends. The CDR3 loop spans 17 amino acids. CDR3 amino acids: CASSFPGGTPSTDTQYF. CDR3 DNA, as far as it was read: TGTGCCAGCAGCTTTCCTGGAGGGACTCCTAGCACAGATACG.

This clone was seen ten or more times. The read falls 3 residues short of the CDR3 end, and the missing part is taken from the germline J gene. The J gene is TRBJ1-2, the V gene TRBV20-1; no reliable D call. Trimming pared 6 bases from V and 7 bases from J, leaving 9 bases between. This CDR3 has 10 amino acids. CDR1 and CDR2 from the germline V gene are DFQATT and SNEGSKA (reference sequence). The CDR3 sequence is CSAPAGGYTF. The DNA read from the CDR3 is TGCAGTGCCCCCGCAGGTGGC.

This clone was seen at least ten times. The sequence runs out 3 residues before the end of the CDR3; the remainder is reconstructed from the germline J gene. This rearrangement joins TRBV2 to TRBJ1-5; 8 bases match TRBD1. Germline V gives CDR1 SNHLY, CDR2 FYNNEI. The trim removed 6 bases at V and 2 bases at J, leaving 6 bases unmatched. The CDR3 covers 15 residues. CDR3 DNA, as far as it was read: TGTGCCAGCAGCGCTCAGACAGGGGGCAATCAGCCC. It codes for CASSAQTGGNQP. The entire CDR3 sequence reads CASSAQTGGNQPQHF. Together with reference TRBV2 and TRBJ1-5, the CDR3 gives the full variable domain: EPEVTQTPSHQVTQMGQEVILRCVPISNHLYFYWYRQILGQKVEFLVSFYNNEISEKSEIFDDQFSVERPDGSNFTLKIRSTKLEDSAMYFCASSAQTGGNQPQHFGDGTRLSIL.

By sample share, this clone is medium-sized. The CDR3 extends 3 residues past the end of the read, so its final part is completed from the germline J gene. This sequence joins TRBV29-1 and TRBJ2-5; D unresolved. This CDR3 is built from 13 residues. The germline V gene encodes CDR1 SQVTM and CDR2 ANQGSEA. V lost 3 bases to trimming and J lost 1 base, with 9 bases between them. CDR3 in amino acids: CSVDAATQETQYF. The CDR3 DNA, read in part, is TGCAGCGTTGACGCGGCTACCCAAGAGACC.

This clone has at least ten counts. Read sequence stops 3 residues before the CDR3 end, and the germline J gene provides the missing end. V gene TRBV19 combines with J gene TRBJ2-5; the D is unclear. Germline assignment: CDR1 LNHDA and CDR2 SQIVND (reference sequence). This CDR3 has 13 residues. V was cut by 5 bases and J by 1 base, with 8 bases left in between. Partial CDR3 DNA: TGTGCCAGTAGTGTCCAGTTCCAAGAGACC. Translation gives CASSVQFQET. The CDR3, in full, reads CASSVQFQETQYF.

In this sample, this clone turned up many times. The read halts 3 residues ahead of the CDR3 end, with the missing end drawn from the germline J gene. The J gene is TRBJ1-1, the V gene TRBV18; a weak D match, TRBD1 (6 bases). In germline, CDR1 is KGHSH, CDR2 LQKENI. Trimming removed 5 bases at V and 1 base at J, with 8 bases between. The CDR3 has 13 amino acids. CDR3 loop: CASSLQGNTEAFF. The covered CDR3 bases are TGTGCCAGCTCATTACAGGGGAACACTGAA. Looking up the rest from reference TRBV18 and TRBJ1-1 gives the full variable domain: NAGVMQNPRHLVRRRGQEARLRCSPMKGHSHVYWYRQLPEEGLKFMVYLQKENIIDESGMPKERFSAEFPKEGPSILRIQQVVRGDSAAYFCASSLQGNTEAFFGQGTRLTVV.

This clone was observed many times. Read data end 3 residues before the CDR3 end; the end is taken from the germline J gene. The chain links TRBV19 to TRBJ1-1; 7 bases line up with TRBD1. This CDR3 is built from 16 residues. The V segment lost 1 base and the J segment 4 bases; nucleotides outside the gene matches: 9. CDR1 is LNHDA, CDR2 SQIVND, per germline (reference sequence). The CDR3 bases that were read are TGTGCCAGTAGTATAGTAACAGGGGAATGGGTCACTGAA. It is translated as CASSIVTGEWVTE. Given in full, the CDR3 is CASSIVTGEWVTEAFF.

At least ten counts were recorded for this clone. The observed sequence ends 3 residues before the CDR3 terminus, with the missing tail filled in from the germline J gene. The chain couples TRBV5-1 to TRBJ2-3, with 8 bases identical to TRBD1. Germline CDR1 reads SGHRS; CDR2 reads YFSETQ. The CDR3 is 15 residues long. Losses at the gene ends were 4 bases for V and 4 bases for J; bases not matched to a gene: 8. The CDR3 region is CASSTRGQGADTQYF. CDR3 bases read: TGCGCCAGCAGCACCAGGGGGCAGGGGGCAGATACG.